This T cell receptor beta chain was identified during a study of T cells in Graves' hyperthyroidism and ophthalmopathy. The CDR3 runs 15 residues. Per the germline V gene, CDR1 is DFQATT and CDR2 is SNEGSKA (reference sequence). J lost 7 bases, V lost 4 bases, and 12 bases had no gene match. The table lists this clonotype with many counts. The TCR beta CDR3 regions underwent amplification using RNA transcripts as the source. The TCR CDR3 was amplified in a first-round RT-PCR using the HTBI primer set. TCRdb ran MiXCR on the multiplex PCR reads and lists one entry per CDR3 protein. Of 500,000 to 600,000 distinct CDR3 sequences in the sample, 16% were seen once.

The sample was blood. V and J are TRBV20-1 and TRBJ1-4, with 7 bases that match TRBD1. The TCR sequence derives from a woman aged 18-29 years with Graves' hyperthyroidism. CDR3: CSAKTGNWDGEKLFF. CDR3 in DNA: TGCAGTGCTAAGACAGGGAACTGGGACGGTGAAAAACTGTTTTTT.